A single sample is the source of the 19 T cell receptor beta chains below, sequenced in a study of T cells after yellow fever vaccination. TCRdb re-called the 5' RACE reads with MiXCR, one entry per CDR3 protein. The sample has just under 600,000 distinct CDR3 sequences, roughly 13% seen once. Here the sequenced sample was PBMCs, taken on the day of the yellow fever booster vaccination. Receptors were obtained from a man aged 30 to 39 who received the YFV17D yellow fever vaccine.

The chain carries TRBV5-1 and TRBJ2-2, with unresolved D. Trimming cost V 3 bases and J 0 bases, with 9 bases left between them. This CDR3 spans 15 amino acids. Germline-derived CDR1 and CDR2 are SGHRS and YFSETQ. This CDR3 reads CASSSGRPNTGELFF. CDR3 coding DNA: TGCGCCAGCAGCTCTGGACGACCGAACACCGGGGAGCTGTTTTTT.

Ten or more counts support this clonotype. V gene TRBV7-9 combines with J gene TRBJ2-7, with 7 bases matching TRBD1. From germline, CDR1 is SEHNR and CDR2 FQNEAQ (reference sequence). The V gene end was trimmed by 5 bases and the J gene end by 6 bases; junction bases not matched to a gene: 10. This CDR3 contains 14 residues. Written as DNA, the CDR3 is TGTGCCAGCAGCACCCCGACAGGGAAGGGCGAGCAGTACTTC. Protein product: CASSTPTGKGEQYF.

The V call is TRBV11-2, the J call TRBJ2-1, with 7 bases matching TRBD1. V dropped 8 bases and J dropped 4; count of bases not matched to a gene: 11. This CDR3 comprises 15 residues. Germline V CDR1 and CDR2: SGHAT, FQNNGV. The CDR3 protein is CASSVLGTVYNEQFF. In nucleotides, the CDR3 is TGTGCCAGCTCCGTACTCGGGACAGTTTACAATGAGCAGTTCTTC.

The J gene is TRBJ2-3, the V gene TRBV5-5; 8 bases line up with TRBD2. Per germline, CDR1 SGHKS and CDR2 YYEKEE (reference sequence). The CDR3 is 15 residues long. With V trimmed by 1 base and J by 1 base, 2 bases remained unmatched. The CDR3, as DNA: TGTGCCAGCAGCTTGCCAGCGGGAGGCACAGATACGCAGTATTTT. Protein: CASSLPAGGTDTQYF.

The chain has TRBV20-1 and TRBJ2-3; weak D call: TRBD2 (5 bases). The germline gives CDR1 DFQATT, CDR2 SNEGSKA (reference sequence). V lost 1 base, J lost 7 bases, and 12 bases lay in between. This CDR3 has 13 amino acids. This CDR3 is CSARGPGGNTQYF. Here the CDR3 DNA reads TGCAGTGCTAGAGGGCCAGGAGGCAATACGCAGTATTTT.

This chain connects TRBV7-2 to TRBJ2-1; D unresolved. Germline CDR1 SGHTA, CDR2 FQGNSA. The CDR3 is 17 residues long. V was shortened by 5 bases and J by 4 bases, with 21 bases between the two germline ends. In DNA form, the CDR3 reads TGTGCCAGCAGCAGAAACCCAATAGAAGACGCGTACAATGAGCAGTTCTTC. It codes for CASSRNPIEDAYNEQFF.

This clonotype has only a few counts. The chain carries TRBV30 and TRBJ1-5, with D perhaps TRBD1 (5 bases). The CDR3 has 13 amino acids. Germline values: CDR1 GTSNPN, CDR2 SVGIG (reference sequence). The ends were cut back, 4 bases at V and 4 bases at J, with 11 bases in the middle. The CDR3 sequence is CAWTGSGNQPQHF. The CDR3 DNA follows: TGTGCCTGGACCGGATCAGGGAATCAGCCCCAGCATTTT.

The genes are TRBV5-6 and TRBJ1-5; no clear D. The ends were cut back, 0 bases at V and 3 bases at J, with 10 bases in the middle. This CDR3 has 15 residues. Germline CDR1 reads SGHDT; CDR2 reads YYEEEE. The CDR3 sequence is CASSLADTANQPQHF. In DNA, the CDR3 is TGTGCCAGCAGCTTGGCCGACACGGCCAATCAGCCCCAGCATTTT.

This clonotype was seen only a few times. The chain couples TRBV19 to TRBJ2-1, with D maybe TRBD1 (6 bases). Germline-derived CDR1 and CDR2 are LNHDA and SQIVND (reference sequence). There are 16 residues in the CDR3. V was shortened by 3 bases and J by 7 bases, with 19 bases between the two germline ends. CDR3 loop: CASSISGTMALNEQFF. In nucleotides, the CDR3 is TGTGCCAGTAGTATTTCCGGGACAATGGCTTTGAATGAGCAGTTCTTC.

This clonotype has a handful of counts. The chain recombines TRBV6-2 or TRBV6-3 with TRBJ2-4, with a tentative D call TRBD2 (5 bases). Germline V gene sequence: CDR1 MNHEY, CDR2 SVGEGT. This CDR3 contains 13 residues. Trimming pared 1 base from V and 8 bases from J, leaving 9 bases between. The DNA for the CDR3 is TGTGCCAGCAGTTACTGGGAGAAGGACATTCAGTACTTC. Translated, it gives CASSYWEKDIQYF.

This clonotype was detected only a few times. This chain connects TRBV7-9 to TRBJ2-5; the D gene is possibly TRBD2 (5 bases). CDR1 SEHNR and CDR2 FQNEAQ come from the germline V gene (reference sequence). V lost 8 bases, J lost 0 bases, and 16 bases lay in between. The CDR3 extends over 15 amino acids. The CDR3 here is CASSRRGEYQETQYF. The CDR3 bases are TGTGCCAGCTCGAGACGGGGAGAGTACCAAGAGACCCAGTACTTC.

This clonotype has at least ten counts. The J gene is TRBJ2-7, the V gene TRBV6-2 or TRBV6-3; 12 bases line up with TRBD2. With 2 bases clipped from V and 9 bases from J, the junction kept 8 bases outside the gene matches. The CDR3 length is 15 residues. The germline CDR1 and CDR2 sequences are MNHEY and SVGEGT. For the CDR3, the DNA is TGTGCCAGCAGTTACCGAACTAGCGGGAGGTTTGCGCAGTACTTC. It is translated as CASSYRTSGRFAQYF.

This clonotype was seen a handful of times. The rearrangement joins TRBV7-8 to TRBJ1-1, with D tentatively TRBD1 (6 bases). The germline V gene encodes CDR1 SGHVS and CDR2 FQNEAQ. V gave up 7 bases and J gave up 5 bases, with 17 bases separating them. The CDR3 has 14 amino acids. The CDR3 here is CASTPKTGATEAFF. The CDR3 DNA reads TGTGCCAGCACCCCGAAGACAGGAGCTACTGAAGCTTTCTTT.

This clonotype was counted between two and nine times. The gene calls are TRBV20-1 and TRBJ1-2; 12 bases map to TRBD1. With V trimmed by 6 bases and J by 7 bases, 3 bases remained unmatched. Germline-derived CDR1 and CDR2 are DFQATT and SNEGSKA (reference sequence). The CDR3 contains 12 residues. The DNA for the CDR3 is TGCAGTGCCGGGACAGGGGGCGTTGGCTACACCTTC. This codes for CSAGTGGVGYTF.

The chain employs TRBV28 and TRBJ2-3; weak D call: TRBD1 (5 bases). The CDR3 spans 14 residues. The V end lost 9 bases, the J end lost 6 bases, and 19 bases lay between the germline ends. Germline V CDR1 and CDR2: MDHEN, SYDVKM. Written as DNA, the CDR3 is TGTGCCAGTCAGAACAGGTGGACCTCGGATACGCAGTATTTT. This encodes CASQNRWTSDTQYF.

This clonotype showed up just a few times. The rearrangement uses TRBV12-3 or TRBV12-4 and TRBJ2-1; maybe TRBD2 (5 bases). This CDR3 has 15 amino acids. V was clipped by 3 bases and J by 10 bases, with 19 bases between them. The CDR3 sequence: CASSFSASSPDEQFF. The CDR3 DNA reads TGTGCCAGCAGTTTTTCGGCTAGCTCGCCGGACGAGCAGTTCTTC.

This clonotype was seen a handful of times. This chain connects TRBV5-6 to TRBJ2-5; 14 nucleotides agree with TRBD2. Per the germline V gene, CDR1 is SGHDT and CDR2 is YYEEEE. The CDR3 length is 17 residues. The trim removed 4 bases at V and 5 bases at J, leaving 10 bases unmatched. This chain's CDR3 is CASSTSGLAGVRETQYF. CDR3 bases: TGTGCCAGCAGCACTTCGGGACTAGCGGGAGTTAGGGAGACCCAGTACTTC.

The J gene is TRBJ2-4, the V gene TRBV20-1; possible D gene TRBD2, 6 bases. V gave up 5 bases and J gave up 5 bases, with 16 bases separating them. The CDR3 is 14 residues long. In germline, CDR1 is DFQATT, CDR2 SNEGSKA (reference sequence). The CDR3 region is CSAPTSWGENIQYF. For the CDR3, the DNA is TGCAGTGCTCCGACTAGTTGGGGGGAAAACATTCAGTACTTC.

The chain is built from TRBV3-1 and TRBJ2-7; D might be TRBD2 (7 bases). The CDR3 is 16 residues long. Germline V gene data show CDR1 as LGHDT and CDR2 as YNNKEL (reference sequence). Trimming pared 4 bases from V and 1 base from J, leaving 17 bases between. CDR3 in DNA: TGTGCCAGCAGCCCGGGCGGGGGCCCCATTTCCTACGAGCAGTACTTC. It yields the protein CASSPGGGPISYEQYF.